This TCR beta chain originates from a study of PD-L1 blockade in urothelial cancer. Study information: Atezolizumab therapy began for patients in about 2014, dosed at 1,200 mg intravenously every 3 weeks.

Study conclusions and caveats: Patients with below-median pretreatment blood clonality survived longer.

Germline V gene sequence: CDR1 SGHAT, CDR2 FQNNGV. V lost 2 bases and J lost 3, with 9 bases in between. This CDR3 is built from 14 residues. This clone was detected only a few times. Its antigen is currently unknown. Time point here: peripheral blood 6 weeks after treatment start. Sequencing was performed with immunoSEQ multiplex PCR; in TCRdb, only in-frame clones are kept and a portion is missing. The sample holds under 50,000 clones, around nine tenths seen once. The input for sequencing was PBMCs, taken around atezolizumab (anti-PD-L1) treatment. The sequence was collected from a man in his sixties with urothelial cancer. The genes are TRBV11-2 and TRBJ2-3; possible D gene TRBD2, 6 bases. The CDR3 nucleotides are TGTGCCAGCAGCTTACGGGGGATGACAGATACGCAGTATTTT. Translated: CASSLRGMTDTQYF.